What follows are 19 T cell receptor beta chains derived from one specimen sequenced in a study of PD-1 blockade in classical Hodgkin lymphoma. This sample's time point: cycle 4 day 1 (C4D1), after 5 to 7 weeks of nivolumab. Relapses following autologous stem cell transplantation were seen in all patients, with brentuximab vedotin exposure varying. Clones were sequenced by immunoSEQ multiplex PCR, and TCRdb holds only the in-frame ones, with some missing. Seen here are about 19,000 clones, around 80% observed once, and the top ten hold approximately 22%. Material: peripheral blood mononuclear cells (PBMCs), obtained before the fourth cycle of nivolumab. The source of these receptors is a human donor with classical Hodgkin lymphoma.

The chain employs TRBV4-1 and TRBJ2-7, with D possibly TRBD1 on 5 matching bases. The CDR3 runs to 16 residues. The germline gives CDR1 MGHRA, CDR2 YSYEKL. The V gene lost 1 base and the J gene lost 2 bases, with 15 bases spanning the gap. The CDR3 is CASSQGWQGLAYEQYF. As DNA, the CDR3 is TGCGCCAGCAGCCAAGGATGGCAGGGCCTTGCCTACGAGCAGTACTTC.

In the case of this clone: The missing conserved phenylalanine or tryptophan at the end of this CDR3 makes a read error likely. The DNA is omitted, as the CDR3 cannot be located on it reliably, and the CDR3 follows TCRdb's listing. The chain couples TRBV2 to TRBJ1-2; the table's TRBD1 call for D was not verified on the DNA. Inclusive of both ends, the CDR3 amounts to 14 amino acids. Per the germline V gene, CDR1 is SNHLY and CDR2 is FYNNEI. CDR3 amino acids: CASSLVARQGSYPI.

This rearrangement joins TRBV30 to TRBJ1-4; the D gene is possibly TRBD1 (5 bases). Trimming removed 0 bases at V and 8 bases at J, with 22 bases between. The CDR3 is 17 amino acids. In germline, CDR1 is GTSNPN, CDR2 SVGIG (reference sequence). CDR3 coding DNA: TGTGCCTGGAGTGTGAAGGGATGGGGGACGGGGGGAGAAAAACTGTTTTTT. Translating gives CAWSVKGWGTGGEKLFF.

This chain connects TRBV7-2 to TRBJ1-2; no clear D. V gave up 3 bases and J gave up 5 bases, with 16 bases separating them. This CDR3 is 15 amino acids long. CDR1 SGHTA and CDR2 FQGNSA come from the germline V gene. CDR3 sequence (DNA): TGTGCCAGCAGCTTCGGGCTCCTTATGGGGTATGGCTACACCTTC. Amino acids: CASSFGLLMGYGYTF.

This clone was seen once. The chain carries TRBV18 and TRBJ2-7; 7 nucleotides align to TRBD2. The CDR3 covers 14 residues. The junction had 2 bases not matched to a gene; V was cut back by 3 bases and J by 0 bases. Per the germline V gene, CDR1 is KGHSH and CDR2 is LQKENI. The CDR3 sequence: CASSPQRGSYEQYF. The DNA for the CDR3 is TGTGCCAGCTCACCCCAGCGGGGCTCCTACGAGCAGTACTTC.

The rearrangement uses TRBV29-1 and TRBJ1-4; the D is unclear. Per germline, CDR1 SQVTM and CDR2 ANQGSEA. The CDR3 consists of 16 residues. CDR3 protein: CSGRGRFEGGSEKLFF. As DNA, the CDR3 is TGCAGTGGAAGAGGAAGGTTTGAGGGAGGGAGTGAAAAACTGTTTTTT.

The chain links TRBV19 to TRBJ2-1; TRBD2 matches at 14 bases. Germline V gives CDR1 LNHDA, CDR2 SQIVND (reference sequence). J gave up 8 bases and V 0 bases, and 6 bases lay outside the gene matches. The CDR3 has 17 amino acids. CDR3 amino acids: CASSIDRGLAGGYEQFF. Written as DNA, the CDR3 is TGTGCCAGTAGTATAGATAGAGGACTAGCGGGAGGTTATGAGCAGTTCTTC. Full variable domain (remainder filled in from reference TRBV19 and TRBJ2-1): DGGITQSPKYLFRKEGQNVTLSCEQNLNHDAMYWYRQDPGQGLRLIYYSQIVNDFQKGDIAEGYSVSREKKESFPLTVTSAQKNPTAFYLCASSIDRGLAGGYEQFFGPGTRLTVL.

The V call is TRBV5-4, the J call TRBJ2-2; D possibly corresponds to TRBD2 (5 bases). Germline V CDR1 and CDR2: SGHNT, YYREEE (reference sequence). The CDR3 covers 16 residues. V shed 5 bases and J shed 2 bases, with 16 bases lying between them. The CDR3 sequence is CASSFPGSVNTGELFF. The CDR3 DNA follows: TGTGCCAGCAGTTTCCCGGGTAGCGTAAACACCGGGGAGCTGTTTTTT. Combining the CDR3 with reference TRBV5-4 and TRBJ2-2 gives the whole variable domain ETGVTQSPTHLIKTRGQQVTLRCSSQSGHNTVSWYQQALGQGPQFIFQYYREEENGRGNFPPRFSGLQFPNYSSELNVNALELDDSALYLCASSFPGSVNTGELFFGEGSRLTVL.

This clone appeared a single time. V is TRBV7-3 and J is TRBJ2-5; 10 positions agree with TRBD2. Germline-derived CDR1 and CDR2 are SGHTA and FQGTGA. V dropped 5 bases and J dropped 0; count of bases not matched to a gene: 9. The CDR3 totals 17 residues. CDR3 loop: CASSLPFSGRYQETQYF. DNA of the CDR3: TGTGCCAGCAGCCTCCCATTTAGCGGGAGGTACCAAGAGACCCAGTACTTC.

The genes are TRBV11-2 and TRBJ2-3, with 11 positions matching TRBD2. Germline V gives CDR1 SGHAT, CDR2 FQNNGV. Losses at the gene ends were 2 bases for V and 0 bases for J; bases not matched to a gene: 4. This CDR3 comprises 17 residues. In nucleotides, the CDR3 is TGTGCCAGCAGCTTACGACTAGCGGGGCCTAGCACAGATACGCAGTATTTT. Protein sequence: CASSLRLAGPSTDTQYF.

The chain is built from TRBV7-3 and TRBJ2-7; D is unclear. Trimming shortened V by 2 bases and J by 2 bases, and 7 bases separated the two germline ends. CDR3 length: 13 residues. The germline V gene has CDR1 SGHTA and CDR2 FQGTGA. As DNA, the CDR3 is TGTGCCAGCAGCTTAGCTTTGACCTACGAGCAGTACTTC. Encoded protein: CASSLALTYEQYF.

This chain links TRBV7-9 with TRBJ2-2, with 12 bases fitting TRBD2. J was trimmed by 4 bases and V by 5 bases; bases with no gene match: 5. There are 16 residues in the CDR3. Per the germline V gene, CDR1 is SEHNR and CDR2 is FQNEAQ (reference sequence). CDR3 region: CASSQTSGSRTGELFF. CDR3 sequence (DNA): TGTGCCAGCAGCCAGACTAGCGGGAGTCGCACCGGGGAGCTGTTTTTT.

The sample holds a few counts of this clone. In DNA form, the CDR3 reads TGTGCCAGCAGTTCCCCCGGTGGGGCGGTCAATCAGCCCCAGCATTTT. Its translation: CASSSPGGAVNQPQHF. The chain carries TRBV28 and TRBJ1-5; D perhaps matches TRBD1 (5 bases). Germline V CDR1 and CDR2: MDHEN, SYDVKM. Between the trimmed V and J ends, which lost 4 bases and 3 bases, there was a span of 16 bases. The CDR3 is made up of 16 amino acids.

V and J are TRBV11-2 and TRBJ2-5; D remains unclear. Germline CDR1 SGHAT, CDR2 FQNNGV. V lost 2 bases to trimming and J lost 4 bases, with 20 bases between them. This CDR3 region has 17 residues. The DNA of the CDR3 is TGTGCCAGCAGCTTATATGGAGCTTCGGACGTTTCAGAGACCCAGTACTTC. Translated: CASSLYGASDVSETQYF.

The rearrangement uses TRBV19 and TRBJ1-2; possibly TRBD1 for D (6 bases). In germline, CDR1 is LNHDA, CDR2 SQIVND (reference sequence). Trimming removed 6 bases from V and 3 bases from J, with 23 bases in between. The CDR3 runs 17 residues. In DNA form, the CDR3 reads TGTGCCAGTAGCCCACTTCTACAGGGCGGAAGATACTATGGCTACACCTTC. It is translated as CASSPLLQGGRYYGYTF.

This clone occurred a few times. This chain links TRBV14 with TRBJ2-3; D gene ambiguous. The CDR3 has 13 residues. Between the trimmed V and J ends, which lost 4 bases and 4 bases, there was a span of 9 bases. Germline V gives CDR1 SGHDN, CDR2 FVKESK. The CDR3 loop is CASSRTISDTQYF. The CDR3 DNA reads as TGTGCCAGCAGCCGGACGATTTCAGATACGCAGTATTTT.

The chain employs TRBV29-1 and TRBJ1-2; 7 bases agree with TRBD1. This CDR3 is 14 amino acids long. V shed 4 bases, J shed 5 bases, and the junction held 10 bases outside the gene matches. From germline, CDR1 is SQVTM and CDR2 ANQGSEA. DNA for the CDR3: TGCAGCGTTGCGATCCCGGGACAGCTTTATGGCTACACCTTC. Translating gives CSVAIPGQLYGYTF.

J is TRBJ2-2 and V is TRBV4-3, with TRBD1 matching 8 bases. This CDR3 is built from 14 residues. V lost 4 bases to trimming and J lost 4 bases; unmatched junction nucleotides: 2. CDR1 and CDR2 from the germline V gene are LGHNA and YSLEER. The CDR3 reads CASSRTGGTGELFF. The CDR3 DNA reads as TGCGCCAGCAGCCGAACAGGGGGCACCGGGGAGCTGTTTTTT.

The gene calls are TRBV7-8 and TRBJ2-1; 12 bases fit TRBD2. The CDR3 spans 15 residues. V was pared by 6 bases and J by 4 bases, with 4 bases of the junction left unmatched. CDR1 is SGHVS and CDR2 is FQNEAQ in the germline V gene. As DNA, the CDR3 is TGTGCCAGCAGTGATGGACTAGCGGGGTACAATGAGCAGTTCTTC. Translation: CASSDGLAGYNEQFF. Together with reference TRBV7-8 and TRBJ2-1, the CDR3 gives the full variable domain: GAGVSQSPRYKVAKRGQDVALRCDPISGHVSLFWYQQALGQGPEFLTYFQNEAQLDKSGLPSDRFFAERPEGSVSTLKIQRTQQEDSAVYLCASSDGLAGYNEQFFGPGTRLTVL.